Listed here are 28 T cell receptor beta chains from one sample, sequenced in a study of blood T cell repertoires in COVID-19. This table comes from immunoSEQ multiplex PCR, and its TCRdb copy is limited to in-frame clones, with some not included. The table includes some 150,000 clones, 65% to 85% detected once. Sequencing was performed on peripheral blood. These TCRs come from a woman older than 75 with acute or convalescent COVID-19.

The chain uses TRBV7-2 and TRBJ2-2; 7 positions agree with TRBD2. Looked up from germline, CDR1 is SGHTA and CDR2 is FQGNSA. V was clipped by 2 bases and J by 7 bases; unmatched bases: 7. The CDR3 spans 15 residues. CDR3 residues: CASSLPRGVSGELFF. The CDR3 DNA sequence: TGTGCCAGCAGCTTACCCCGGGGGGTAAGCGGGGAGCTGTTTTTT.

The CDR3 DNA sequence: TGTGCCAGCTCCCCGTGGGGCGTTTCGGAGCAGTTCTTC. Translating it yields CASSPWGVSEQFF. This chain joins TRBV7-3 and TRBJ2-1, with a tentative D call TRBD1 (5 bases). The V gene lost 8 bases and the J gene lost 10 bases, with 18 bases spanning the gap. Germline V gene sequence: CDR1 SGHTA, CDR2 FQGTGA. This CDR3 contains 13 residues.

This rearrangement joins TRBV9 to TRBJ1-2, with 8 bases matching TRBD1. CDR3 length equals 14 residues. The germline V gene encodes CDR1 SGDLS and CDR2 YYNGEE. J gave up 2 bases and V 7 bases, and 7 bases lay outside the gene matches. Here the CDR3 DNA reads TGTGCCAGCGGCGGACAGGGCATCAACTATGGCTACACCTTC. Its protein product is CASGGQGINYGYTF.

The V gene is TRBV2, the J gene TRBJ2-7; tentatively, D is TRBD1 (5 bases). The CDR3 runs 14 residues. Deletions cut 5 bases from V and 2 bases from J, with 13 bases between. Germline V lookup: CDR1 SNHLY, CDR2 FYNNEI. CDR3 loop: CASSWGQSAYEQYF. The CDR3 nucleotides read TGTGCCAGCAGTTGGGGCCAGAGCGCCTACGAGCAGTACTTC.

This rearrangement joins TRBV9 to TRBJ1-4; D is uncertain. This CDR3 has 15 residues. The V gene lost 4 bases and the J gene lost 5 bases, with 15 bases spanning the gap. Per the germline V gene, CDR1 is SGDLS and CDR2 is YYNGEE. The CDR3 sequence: CASSQLPGLNEKLFF. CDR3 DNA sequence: TGTGCCAGCAGCCAGTTGCCAGGTCTGAATGAAAAACTGTTTTTT.

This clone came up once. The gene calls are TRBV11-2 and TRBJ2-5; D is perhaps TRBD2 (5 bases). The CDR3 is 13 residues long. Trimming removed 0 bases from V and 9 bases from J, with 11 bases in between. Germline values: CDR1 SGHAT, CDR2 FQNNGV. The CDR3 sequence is CASSLDTREPQYF. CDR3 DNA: TGTGCCAGCAGCTTAGATACTAGGGAGCCCCAGTACTTC.

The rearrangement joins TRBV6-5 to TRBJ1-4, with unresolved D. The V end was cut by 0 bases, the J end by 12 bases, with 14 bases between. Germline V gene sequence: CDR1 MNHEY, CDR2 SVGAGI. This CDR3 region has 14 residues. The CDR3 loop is CASSYSHSARELFF. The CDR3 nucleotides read TGTGCCAGCAGTTACTCGCATTCGGCCCGGGAACTGTTTTTT.

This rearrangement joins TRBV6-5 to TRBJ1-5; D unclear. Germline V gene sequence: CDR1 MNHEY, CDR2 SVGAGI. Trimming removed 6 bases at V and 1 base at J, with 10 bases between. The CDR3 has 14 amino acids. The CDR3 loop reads CASSQSRSNQPQHF. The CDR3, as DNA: TGTGCCAGCAGCCAATCTAGGAGCAATCAGCCCCAGCATTTT.

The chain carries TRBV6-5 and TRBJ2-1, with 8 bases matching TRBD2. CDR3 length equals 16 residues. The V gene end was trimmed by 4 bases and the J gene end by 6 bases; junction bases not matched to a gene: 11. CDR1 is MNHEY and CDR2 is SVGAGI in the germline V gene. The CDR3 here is CASSSRRGLGSNEQFF. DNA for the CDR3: TGTGCCAGCAGTTCTCGGAGGGGACTAGGGTCCAATGAGCAGTTCTTC.

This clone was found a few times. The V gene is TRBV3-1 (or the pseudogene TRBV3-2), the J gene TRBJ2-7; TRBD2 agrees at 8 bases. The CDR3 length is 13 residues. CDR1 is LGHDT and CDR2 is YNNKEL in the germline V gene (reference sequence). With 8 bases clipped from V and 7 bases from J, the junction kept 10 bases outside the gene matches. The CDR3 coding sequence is TGTGCCAGCTCACGGGAGGGCGCATTAGAGCAGTACTTC. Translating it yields CASSREGALEQYF.

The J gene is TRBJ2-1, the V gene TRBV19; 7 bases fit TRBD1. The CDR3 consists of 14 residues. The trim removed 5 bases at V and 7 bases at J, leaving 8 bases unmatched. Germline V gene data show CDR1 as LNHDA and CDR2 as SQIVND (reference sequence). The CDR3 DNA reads TGTGCCAGTAGTTTCCCCGACAGGGAAAATGAGCAGTTCTTC. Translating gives CASSFPDRENEQFF.

CDR3 DNA sequence: TGTGCCAGCAGTTACGCGGGGGCGGTGAACAACTATGGCTACACCTTC. It codes for CASSYAGAVNNYGYTF. The gene calls are TRBV6-6 and TRBJ1-2, with D tentatively TRBD1 (6 bases). The CDR3 has 16 residues. V dropped 2 bases and J dropped 2 bases, with 15 bases sitting between them. The germline CDR1 and CDR2 sequences are MNHNY and SVGAGI (reference sequence).

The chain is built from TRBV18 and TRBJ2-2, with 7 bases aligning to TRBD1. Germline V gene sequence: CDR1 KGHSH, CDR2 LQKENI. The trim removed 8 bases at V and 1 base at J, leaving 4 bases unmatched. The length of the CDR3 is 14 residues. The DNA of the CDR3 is TGTGCCAGCGCGCGACAGGGGAACACCGGGGAGCTGTTTTTT. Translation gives CASARQGNTGELFF.

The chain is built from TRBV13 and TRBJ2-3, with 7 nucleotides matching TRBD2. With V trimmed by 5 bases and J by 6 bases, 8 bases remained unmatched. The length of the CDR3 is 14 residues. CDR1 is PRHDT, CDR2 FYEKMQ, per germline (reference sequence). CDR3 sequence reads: CASSTRTSGDTQYF. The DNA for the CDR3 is TGTGCCAGCAGCACCCGGACTAGTGGGGATACGCAGTATTTT.

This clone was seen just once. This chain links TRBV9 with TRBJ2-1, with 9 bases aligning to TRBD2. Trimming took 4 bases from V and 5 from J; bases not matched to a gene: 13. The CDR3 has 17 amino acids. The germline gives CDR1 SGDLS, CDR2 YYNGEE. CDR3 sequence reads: CASSPTPSSGAHNEQFF. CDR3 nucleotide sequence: TGTGCCAGCAGCCCAACACCTTCTAGCGGGGCCCACAATGAGCAGTTCTTC.

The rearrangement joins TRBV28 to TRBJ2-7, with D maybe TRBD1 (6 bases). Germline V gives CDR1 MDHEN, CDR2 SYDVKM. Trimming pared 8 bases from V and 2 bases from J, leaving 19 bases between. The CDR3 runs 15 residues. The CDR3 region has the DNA TGTGCCAGCGACCAACAGGGAACCAAACCCTACGAGCAGTACTTC. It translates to CASDQQGTKPYEQYF.

In nucleotides, the CDR3 is TGTGCCACCAGCAGGGAAGACTTAGACTCCTACAATGAGCAGTTCTTC. Protein: CATSREDLDSYNEQFF. V and J are TRBV15 and TRBJ2-1; D not resolved. This CDR3 contains 16 residues. Looked up from germline, CDR1 is LNHNV and CDR2 is YYDKDF (reference sequence). Trimming pared 3 bases from V and 0 bases from J, leaving 12 bases between. The variable domain in full, completed from reference TRBV15 and TRBJ2-1, reads DAMVIQNPRYQVTQFGKPVTLSCSQTLNHNVMYWYQQKSSQAPKLLFHYYDKDFNNEADTPDNFQSRRPNTSFCFLDIRSPGLGDTAMYLCATSREDLDSYNEQFFGPGTRLTVL.

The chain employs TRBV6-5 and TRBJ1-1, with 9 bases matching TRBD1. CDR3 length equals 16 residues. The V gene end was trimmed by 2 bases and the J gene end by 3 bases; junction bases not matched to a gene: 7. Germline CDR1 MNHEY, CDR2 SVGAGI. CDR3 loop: CASSYKQGARYTEAFF. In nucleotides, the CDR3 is TGTGCCAGCAGTTACAAACAGGGGGCCAGGTACACTGAAGCTTTCTTT.

This CDR3 is CATSRDSDSSGANVLTF. CDR3 sequence (DNA): TGTGCCACCAGCAGAGATTCAGACAGCTCTGGGGCCAACGTCCTGACTTTC. This chain connects TRBV15 to TRBJ2-6; weak D call: TRBD1 (5 bases). The germline gives CDR1 LNHNV, CDR2 YYDKDF (reference sequence). V lost 0 bases to trimming and J lost 0 bases, with 9 bases between them. This CDR3 comprises 17 residues.

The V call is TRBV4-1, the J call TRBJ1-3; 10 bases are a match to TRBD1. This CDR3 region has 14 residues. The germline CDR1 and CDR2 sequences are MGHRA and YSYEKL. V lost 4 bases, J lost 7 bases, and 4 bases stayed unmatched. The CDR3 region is CASSPGQGRNTIYF. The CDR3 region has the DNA TGCGCCAGCAGCCCGGGACAGGGGCGCAACACCATATATTTT.

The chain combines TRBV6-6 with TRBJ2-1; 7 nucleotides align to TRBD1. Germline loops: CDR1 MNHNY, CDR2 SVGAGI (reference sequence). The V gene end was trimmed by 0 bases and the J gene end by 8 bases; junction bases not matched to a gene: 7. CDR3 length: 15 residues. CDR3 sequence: CASSYSGRGMDEQFF. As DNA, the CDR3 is TGTGCCAGCAGTTACTCGGGCAGGGGGATGGATGAGCAGTTCTTC.

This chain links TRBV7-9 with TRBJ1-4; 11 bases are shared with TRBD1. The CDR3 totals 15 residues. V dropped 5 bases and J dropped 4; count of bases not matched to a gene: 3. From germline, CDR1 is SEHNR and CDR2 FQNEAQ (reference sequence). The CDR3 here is CASSQGTGGNEKLFF. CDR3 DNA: TGTGCCAGCAGCCAAGGGACAGGGGGTAATGAAAAACTGTTTTTT.

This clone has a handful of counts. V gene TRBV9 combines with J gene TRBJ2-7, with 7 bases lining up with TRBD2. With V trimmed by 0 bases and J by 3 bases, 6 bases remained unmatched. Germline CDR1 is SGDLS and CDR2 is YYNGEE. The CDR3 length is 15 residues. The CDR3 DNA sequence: TGTGCCAGCAGCGTAGGGGAGGGGCTCTACTACGAGCAGTACTTC. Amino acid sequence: CASSVGEGLYYEQYF.

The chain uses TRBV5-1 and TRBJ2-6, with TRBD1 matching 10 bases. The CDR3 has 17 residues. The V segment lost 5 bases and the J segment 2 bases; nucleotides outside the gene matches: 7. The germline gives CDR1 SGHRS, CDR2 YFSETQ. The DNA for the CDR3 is TGCGCCAGCAGTGAAGGGACAGGGGATACTGGGGCCAACGTCCTGACTTTC. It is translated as CASSEGTGDTGANVLTF.

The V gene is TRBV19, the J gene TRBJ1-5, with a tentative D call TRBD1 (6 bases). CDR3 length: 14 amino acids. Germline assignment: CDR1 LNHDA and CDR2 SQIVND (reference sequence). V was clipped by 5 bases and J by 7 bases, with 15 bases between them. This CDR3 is CASSLTGRGQPQHF. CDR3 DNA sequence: TGTGCCAGTAGTTTAACAGGGAGGGGACAGCCCCAGCATTTT.

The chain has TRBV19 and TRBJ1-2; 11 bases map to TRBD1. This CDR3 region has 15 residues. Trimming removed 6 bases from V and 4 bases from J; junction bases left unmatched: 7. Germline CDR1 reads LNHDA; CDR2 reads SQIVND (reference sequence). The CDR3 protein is CASRDGQGAGYGYTF. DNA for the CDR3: TGTGCCAGTAGAGATGGACAGGGGGCGGGCTATGGCTACACCTTC. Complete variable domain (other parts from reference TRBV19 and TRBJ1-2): DGGITQSPKYLFRKEGQNVTLSCEQNLNHDAMYWYRQDPGQGLRLIYYSQIVNDFQKGDIAEGYSVSREKKESFPLTVTSAQKNPTAFYLCASRDGQGAGYGYTFGSGTRLTVV.

CDR3 bases: TGTGCCAGCAGTTTAGGGTTTAGCGGGGTGGGCACAGATACGCAGTATTTT. Encoded protein: CASSLGFSGVGTDTQYF. The chain carries TRBV27 and TRBJ2-3; 8 bases align to TRBD2. V shed 2 bases and J 1 base; nucleotides not matched to a gene: 8. Germline CDR1 MNHEY, CDR2 SMNVEV (reference sequence). There are 17 residues in the CDR3.

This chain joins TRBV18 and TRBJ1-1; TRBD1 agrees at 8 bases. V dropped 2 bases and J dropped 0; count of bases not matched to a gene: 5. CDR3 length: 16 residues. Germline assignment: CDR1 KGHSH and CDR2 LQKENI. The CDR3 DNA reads TGTGCCAGCTCACCAAGGGCAGGGGGCGTGAACACTGAAGCTTTCTTT. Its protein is CASSPRAGGVNTEAFF.